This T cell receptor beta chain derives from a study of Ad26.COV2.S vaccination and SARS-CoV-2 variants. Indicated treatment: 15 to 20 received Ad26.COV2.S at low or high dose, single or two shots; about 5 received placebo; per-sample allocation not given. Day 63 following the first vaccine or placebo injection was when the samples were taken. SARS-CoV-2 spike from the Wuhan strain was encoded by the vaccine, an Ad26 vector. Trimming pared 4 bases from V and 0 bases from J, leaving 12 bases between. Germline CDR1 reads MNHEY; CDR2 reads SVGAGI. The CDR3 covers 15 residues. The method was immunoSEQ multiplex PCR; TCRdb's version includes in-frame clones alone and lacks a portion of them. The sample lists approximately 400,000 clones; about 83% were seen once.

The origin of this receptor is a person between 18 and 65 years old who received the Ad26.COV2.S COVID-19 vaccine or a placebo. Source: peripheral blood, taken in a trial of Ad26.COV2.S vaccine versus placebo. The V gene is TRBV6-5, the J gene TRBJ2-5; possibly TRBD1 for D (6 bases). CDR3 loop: CASSSEDRNQETQYF. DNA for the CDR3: TGTGCCAGCAGTTCAGAGGACAGAAACCAAGAGACCCAGTACTTC.